Each of the 31 T cell receptor beta chains below was sequenced from the same sample in a study of OX40 agonist ivuxolimab in advanced cancers. The receptor library was made with the immunoSEQ multiplex PCR assay. TCRdb limited this immuneACCESS table to in-frame rearrangements with V and J called. A share of clones is missing; checked studies link under half to unresolved V genes, and the rest is unexplained. For this sample there are tens of thousands of clones; more than 75% appear just once. The ten most abundant clones make up under 35% of the sample. The source was CD4+ or CD8+ T cells sorted from blood, collected in a trial of the OX40 agonist ivuxolimab. The source is an adult with an advanced solid tumor such as melanoma, head and neck, liver or kidney cancer.

J is TRBJ2-3 and V is TRBV6-5; D remains ambiguous. Trimming removed 2 bases at V and 2 bases at J, with 5 bases between. The CDR3 covers 13 residues. CDR1 and CDR2 (germline): MNHEY, SVGAGI. In nucleotides, the CDR3 is TGTGCCAGCAGTTACCGGGCCACAGATACGCAGTATTTT. Translation gives CASSYRATDTQYF.

The V and J genes are TRBV7-9 and TRBJ2-1; 7 nucleotides line up with TRBD2. V shed 3 bases and J 10 bases; nucleotides not matched to a gene: 0. Per the germline V gene, CDR1 is SEHNR and CDR2 is FQNEAQ (reference sequence). The CDR3 extends over 11 amino acids. CDR3 protein: CASSFSGEQFF. CDR3 DNA sequence: TGTGCCAGCAGCTTTAGCGGGGAGCAGTTCTTC.

The chain carries TRBV6-5 and TRBJ1-1; 7 nucleotides align to TRBD1. Germline CDR1 is MNHEY and CDR2 is SVGAGI. The CDR3 is 14 amino acids. After removal of 5 bases from V and 6 bases from J, the junction contained 9 bases not matched to a gene. CDR3 DNA: TGTGCCAGCAGTACCAACAGGGGAGGGGCTGAAGCTTTCTTT. As protein: CASSTNRGGAEAFF.

The chain links TRBV25-1 to TRBJ1-1; 7 positions agree with TRBD1. This CDR3 has 13 residues. The ends lost 3 bases at V and 3 bases at J; junction bases unmatched: 1. CDR1 and CDR2 from the germline V gene are MGHDK and SYGVNS. This chain's CDR3 is CASSDRGDTEAFF. The CDR3 region has the DNA TGTGCCAGCAGTGACAGGGGGGACACTGAAGCTTTCTTT.

This clone was detected only once. In DNA, the CDR3 is TGTGCCAGCAGTTACTCGAAGTTGCCCTTCGAGCAGTACTTC. As protein: CASSYSKLPFEQYF. The chain has TRBV6-5 and TRBJ2-7, with D unclear. Deletions cut 0 bases from V and 6 bases from J, with 12 bases between. The CDR3 has 14 residues. The germline V gene has CDR1 MNHEY and CDR2 SVGAGI.

This clone is a singleton in its sample. A read error may account for a junction end that differs from germline. This sequence joins TRBV2 and TRBJ1-6; no clear D gene. Germline V gene sequence: CDR1 SNHLY, CDR2 FYNNEI. This CDR3 contains 13 residues. This CDR3 is CASRRVYDSPLHF. DNA for the CDR3: TGTGCCAGCAGGAGGGTCTATGATTCACCCCTCCACTTT.

The CDR3 spells CASSFTGYEQYF. The CDR3 DNA sequence: TGTGCCAGCAGCTTCACAGGGTACGAGCAGTACTTC. The V and J genes are TRBV7-9 and TRBJ2-7; D possibly corresponds to TRBD1 (6 bases). V was pared by 3 bases and J by 4 bases, with 7 bases between. CDR1 is SEHNR, CDR2 FQNEAQ, per germline (reference sequence). The CDR3 is 12 amino acids. Full variable domain (outside the CDR3, taken from reference TRBV7-9 and TRBJ2-7): DTGVSQNPRHKITKRGQNVTFRCDPISEHNRLYWYRQTLGQGPEFLTYFQNEAQLEKSRLLSDRFSAERPKGSFSTLEIQRTEQGDSAMYLCASSFTGYEQYFGPGTRLTVT.

V usage is TRBV5-1 and J usage is TRBJ2-5; TRBD2 aligns across 10 bases. Germline V gives CDR1 SGHRS, CDR2 YFSETQ. The junction had 6 bases not matched to a gene; V was cut back by 0 bases and J by 1 base. This CDR3 has 17 residues. CDR3: CASSLAPSGGFQETQYF. The CDR3 nucleotides read TGCGCCAGCAGCTTGGCGCCTAGCGGGGGTTTCCAAGAGACCCAGTACTTC.

The chain joins TRBV18 to TRBJ1-3; D unclear. CDR3 length equals 15 residues. Germline V gene lookup returns CDR1 KGHSH and CDR2 LQKENI. Trimming shortened V by 0 bases and J by 1 base, and 7 bases separated the two germline ends. The CDR3 DNA reads as TGTGCCAGCTCACCACCGTCTGAGTCTGGAAACACCATATATTTT. Residues: CASSPPSESGNTIYF.

The rearrangement joins TRBV27 to TRBJ2-7; the match to TRBD1 covers 7 bases. Germline-derived CDR1 and CDR2 are MNHEY and SMNVEV (reference sequence). The CDR3 is 15 residues long. V dropped 4 bases and J dropped 4; count of bases not matched to a gene: 10. The CDR3 DNA follows: TGTGCCAGCAGTTCAACAGGGGCGGCGGAATACGAGCAGTACTTC. Encoded protein: CASSSTGAAEYEQYF.

The chain is built from TRBV15 and TRBJ2-1, with 9 bases lining up with TRBD2. This CDR3 contains 17 residues. The junction had 12 bases not matched to a gene; V was cut back by 1 base and J by 8 bases. From germline, CDR1 is LNHNV and CDR2 YYDKDF (reference sequence). CDR3 nucleotide sequence: TGTGCCACCAGCAGAGGTTCGGTAGCGGGAGTTGGAGATGAGCAGTTCTTC. Its protein product is CATSRGSVAGVGDEQFF.

V and J are TRBV6-1 and TRBJ2-5, with D possibly TRBD1 on 6 matching bases. The length of the CDR3 is 14 residues. The germline gives CDR1 MNHNS, CDR2 SASEGT. Trimming shortened V by 7 bases and J by 11 bases, and 23 bases separated the two germline ends. This CDR3 is CASTSPGARSSQYF. CDR3 DNA: TGTGCCAGCACCTCACCAGGGGCCCGGTCTTCTCAGTACTTC.

This rearrangement joins TRBV5-1 to TRBJ2-7; no reliable D call. V lost 1 base and J 6 bases, leaving 8 bases between the germline ends. The germline CDR1 and CDR2 sequences are SGHRS and YFSETQ. The CDR3 runs to 12 residues. CDR3 nucleotides: TGCGCCAGCAGCTTGTTGGCTGGCGAGCAGTACTTC. It translates to CASSLLAGEQYF. Filled out from reference TRBV5-1 and TRBJ2-7, the complete variable domain reads KAGVTQTPRYLIKTRGQQVTLSCSPISGHRSVSWYQQTPGQGLQFLFEYFSETQRNKGNFPGRFSGRQFSNSRSEMNVSTLELGDSALYLCASSLLAGEQYFGPGTRLTVT.

A remark on this clone: Since no conserved phenylalanine or tryptophan closes the CDR3, a read error is the likely cause. The chain recombines TRBV19 with TRBJ2-7; D possibly corresponds to TRBD1 (7 bases). V was clipped by 0 bases and J by 5 bases, with 17 bases between them. This CDR3 has 16 residues. Germline V CDR1 and CDR2: LNHDA, SQIVND (reference sequence). The CDR3 region has the DNA TGTGCCAGTAGTATAGATCGGAGAGACAGGGAGGACGAGCAGTACTCC. This codes for CASSIDRRDREDEQYS.

The V gene is TRBV28, the J gene TRBJ2-2, with D possibly called TRBD1 or TRBD2 (6 bases each). With 3 bases removed from V and 6 bases from J, the gap between germline ends came to 17 bases. Germline V CDR1 and CDR2: MDHEN, SYDVKM. The CDR3 totals 16 residues. The CDR3 DNA is TGTGCCAGCAGTTTCTTTTCGGGGGCGAATCCCGGGGAGCTGTTTTTT. This encodes CASSFFSGANPGELFF.

This clone was counted between two and nine times. The chain uses TRBV30 and TRBJ2-3; either TRBD1 or TRBD2 may fit D (5 bases each). The CDR3 spans 14 residues. CDR1 GTSNPN and CDR2 SVGIG come from the germline V gene (reference sequence). Trimming removed 2 bases at V and 4 bases at J, with 13 bases between. CDR3 amino acids: CAWSHIRGADTQYF. The CDR3 DNA is TGTGCCTGGAGTCATATTAGAGGGGCAGATACGCAGTATTTT.

V usage is TRBV7-3 and J usage is TRBJ2-3; possibly TRBD1 for D (5 bases). Germline V CDR1 and CDR2: SGHTA, FQGTGA. CDR3 length equals 15 residues. Trimming removed 1 base at V and 0 bases at J, with 8 bases between. The CDR3 nucleotides are TGTGCCAGCAGCTTAAAGGCAGGGAGCACAGATACGCAGTATTTT. Translated: CASSLKAGSTDTQYF.

The chain links TRBV7-2 to TRBJ2-7; 9 bases match TRBD2. Germline CDR1 reads SGHTA; CDR2 reads FQGNSA. Unmatched junction bases numbered 4, after V lost 4 bases and J lost 3 bases. The CDR3 covers 14 residues. The CDR3 here is CASSSQAGGYEQYF. The CDR3 nucleotides are TGTGCCAGCAGCTCCCAAGCGGGGGGCTACGAGCAGTACTTC.

This chain links TRBV27 with TRBJ2-2; no reliable D call. This CDR3 region has 14 residues. The germline V gene has CDR1 MNHEY and CDR2 SMNVEV (reference sequence). The V gene lost 5 bases and the J gene lost 0 bases, with 7 bases spanning the gap. The CDR3 bases are TGTGCCAGCAGTCACGGAACGAACACCGGGGAGCTGTTTTTT. Its protein product is CASSHGTNTGELFF.

This clone appeared a few times. This sequence joins TRBV2 and TRBJ1-2, with D perhaps matching TRBD1 (5 bases). Per the germline V gene, CDR1 is SNHLY and CDR2 is FYNNEI. Deletions cut 3 bases from V and 7 bases from J, with 12 bases between. The CDR3 has 13 residues. CDR3 sequence reads: CASSDVGPPGYTF. CDR3 DNA: TGTGCCAGCAGTGATGTGGGGCCCCCTGGCTACACCTTC.

The J gene is TRBJ2-1, the V gene TRBV5-4; 12 nucleotides align to TRBD1. Trimming cost V 3 bases and J 9 bases; bases outside gene matches: 4. Germline CDR1 is SGHNT and CDR2 is YYREEE (reference sequence). The CDR3 runs 14 residues. CDR3 in amino acids: CASSSGTGGSEQFF. The DNA for the CDR3 is TGTGCCAGCAGCTCCGGGACAGGGGGCAGTGAGCAGTTCTTC.

The rearrangement joins TRBV29-1 to TRBJ2-7; tentatively, D is TRBD1 (5 bases). The CDR3 spans 13 residues. The V gene lost 3 bases and the J gene lost 6 bases, with 15 bases spanning the gap. Germline values: CDR1 SQVTM, CDR2 ANQGSEA. The CDR3, as DNA: TGCAGCGTTGATACAGGATTTCAGGGCGAGCAGTACTTC. This translates into CSVDTGFQGEQYF.

This chain joins TRBV9 and TRBJ2-1; D is ambiguous. The CDR3 has 16 amino acids. The germline V gene has CDR1 SGDLS and CDR2 YYNGEE. Trimming shortened V by 0 bases and J by 2 bases, and 12 bases separated the two germline ends. The CDR3 region has the DNA TGTGCCAGCAGCGTAGCCCCCCTTGGAACCTACAATGAGCAGTTCTTC. This codes for CASSVAPLGTYNEQFF.

The chain combines TRBV29-1 with TRBJ2-2; weak D call: TRBD2 (6 bases). V lost 3 bases and J lost 1, with 6 bases in between. Germline CDR1 SQVTM, CDR2 ANQGSEA. This CDR3 comprises 13 residues. Here the CDR3 DNA reads TGCAGCGTTGAGGGACTGAACACCGGGGAGCTGTTTTTT. This encodes CSVEGLNTGELFF.

V and J are TRBV7-2 and TRBJ2-7; 10 bases align to TRBD2. This CDR3 has 15 amino acids. V shed 0 bases, J shed 2 bases, and the junction held 1 base outside the gene matches. Germline CDR1 reads SGHTA; CDR2 reads FQGNSA. The CDR3 DNA is TGTGCCAGCAGCTTAGCCAGCGGGGGGGCCTACGAGCAGTACTTC. It encodes CASSLASGGAYEQYF.

Note on this clone: Different DNA sequences within this sample yield the same CDR3. V usage is TRBV2 and J usage is TRBJ2-7; a weak D match, TRBD2 (6 bases). The CDR3 is 13 residues long. The germline V gene encodes CDR1 SNHLY and CDR2 FYNNEI. V lost 6 bases and J lost 0, with 9 bases in between. CDR3 region: CASRGTRSYEQYF. The CDR3 DNA reads as TGTGCCAGCAGGGGGACTCGCTCCTACGAGCAGTACTTC.

This chain links TRBV7-9 with TRBJ2-3; TRBD1 aligns across 9 bases. This CDR3 spans 17 amino acids. V was clipped by 6 bases and J by 3 bases; unmatched bases: 13. Germline V gene sequence: CDR1 SEHNR, CDR2 FQNEAQ (reference sequence). This CDR3 is CASRGTGSRVRTDTQYF. As DNA, the CDR3 is TGTGCCAGCAGAGGGACAGGGAGTAGGGTAAGGACAGATACGCAGTATTTT. Full variable domain (outside the CDR3, taken from reference TRBV7-9 and TRBJ2-3): DTGVSQNPRHKITKRGQNVTFRCDPISEHNRLYWYRQTLGQGPEFLTYFQNEAQLEKSRLLSDRFSAERPKGSFSTLEIQRTEQGDSAMYLCASRGTGSRVRTDTQYFGPGTRLTVL.

The genes are TRBV11-2 and TRBJ1-1, with TRBD1 identical over 8 bases. The germline CDR1 and CDR2 sequences are SGHAT and FQNNGV. V gave up 5 bases and J gave up 2 bases; unmatched junction bases: 16. The CDR3 totals 18 residues. CDR3: CASSLHDYRGAPNTEAFF. Here the CDR3 DNA reads TGTGCCAGCAGCCTACACGACTACAGGGGGGCCCCTAACACTGAAGCTTTCTTT.

The count of this clone is one. V gene TRBV10-1 combines with J gene TRBJ2-2; D might be TRBD2 (5 bases). Trimming removed 0 bases at V and 5 bases at J, with 10 bases between. CDR3 length: 15 amino acids. Germline CDR1 is WNHNN and CDR2 is SYGVQD (reference sequence). CDR3 DNA sequence: TGCGCCAGCAGTGAGTCACGCGGGCAGACCGGGGAGCTGTTTTTT. It specifies CASSESRGQTGELFF.

V usage is TRBV6-4 and J usage is TRBJ2-7, with a possible D match to TRBD2 (5 bases). V lost 1 base and J 7 bases, leaving 11 bases between the germline ends. Germline V gives CDR1 MRHNA, CDR2 SNTAGT. This CDR3 spans 13 amino acids. Written as DNA, the CDR3 is TGTGCCAGCAGTGACTGGAGGTGGCTAGAGCAGTACTTC. Its protein is CASSDWRWLEQYF.

The gene calls are TRBV6-4 and TRBJ1-6, with D tentatively TRBD1 (5 bases). The CDR3 is 13 residues long. Trimming shortened V by 4 bases and J by 7 bases, and 8 bases separated the two germline ends. Per the germline V gene, CDR1 is MRHNA and CDR2 is SNTAGT. The CDR3 nucleotides are TGTGCCAGCAGTGTTGGGGCCAATTCACCCCTCCACTTT. Its translation: CASSVGANSPLHF.